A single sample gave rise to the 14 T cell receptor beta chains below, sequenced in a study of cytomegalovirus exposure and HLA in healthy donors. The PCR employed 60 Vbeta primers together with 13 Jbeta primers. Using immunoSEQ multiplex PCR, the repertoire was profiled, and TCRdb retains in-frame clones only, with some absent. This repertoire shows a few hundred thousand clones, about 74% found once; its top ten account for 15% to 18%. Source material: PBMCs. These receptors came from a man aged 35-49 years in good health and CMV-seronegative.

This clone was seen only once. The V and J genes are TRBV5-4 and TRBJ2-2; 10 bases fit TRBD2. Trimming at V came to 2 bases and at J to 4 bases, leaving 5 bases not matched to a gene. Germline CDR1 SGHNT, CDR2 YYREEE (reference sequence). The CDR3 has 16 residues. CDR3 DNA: TGTGCCAGCAGCTTCCCGACTAGCGGGTTCACCGGGGAGCTGTTTTTT. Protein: CASSFPTSGFTGELFF.

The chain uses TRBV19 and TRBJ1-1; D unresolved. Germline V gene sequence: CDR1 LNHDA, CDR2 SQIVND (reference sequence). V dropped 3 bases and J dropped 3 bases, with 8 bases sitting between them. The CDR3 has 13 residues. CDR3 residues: CASSISKDTEAFF. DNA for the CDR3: TGTGCCAGTAGTATTAGCAAGGACACTGAAGCTTTCTTT. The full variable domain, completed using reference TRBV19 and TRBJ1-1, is DGGITQSPKYLFRKEGQNVTLSCEQNLNHDAMYWYRQDPGQGLRLIYYSQIVNDFQKGDIAEGYSVSREKKESFPLTVTSAQKNPTAFYLCASSISKDTEAFFGQGTRLTVV.

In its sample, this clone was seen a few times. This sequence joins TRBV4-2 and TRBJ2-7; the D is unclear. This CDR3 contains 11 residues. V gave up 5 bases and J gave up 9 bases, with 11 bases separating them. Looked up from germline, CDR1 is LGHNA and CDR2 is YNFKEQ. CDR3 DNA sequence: TGTGCCAGCAGCTCTTCGGGTGGGCAGTACTTC. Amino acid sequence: CASSSSGGQYF.

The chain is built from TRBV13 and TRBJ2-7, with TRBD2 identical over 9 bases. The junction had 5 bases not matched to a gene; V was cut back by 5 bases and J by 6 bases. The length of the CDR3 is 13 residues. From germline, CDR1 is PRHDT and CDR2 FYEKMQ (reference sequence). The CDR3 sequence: CASSPLAGAEQYF. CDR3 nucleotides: TGTGCCAGCAGCCCGTTAGCGGGAGCCGAGCAGTACTTC.

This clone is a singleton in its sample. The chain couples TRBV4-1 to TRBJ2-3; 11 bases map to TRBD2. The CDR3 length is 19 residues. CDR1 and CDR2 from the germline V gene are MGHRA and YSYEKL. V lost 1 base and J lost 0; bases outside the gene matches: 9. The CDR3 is CASSQVSSGGRGSTDTQYF. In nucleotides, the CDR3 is TGCGCCAGCAGCCAAGTCTCTAGCGGGGGGCGGGGAAGCACAGATACGCAGTATTTT.

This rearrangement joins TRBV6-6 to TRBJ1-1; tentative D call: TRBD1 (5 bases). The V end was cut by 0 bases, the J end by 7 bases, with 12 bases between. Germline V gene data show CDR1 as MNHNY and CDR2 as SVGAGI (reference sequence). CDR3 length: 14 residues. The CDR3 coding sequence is TGTGCCAGCAGTTACTCTTCGGACAACTTTGAAGCTTTCTTT. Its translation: CASSYSSDNFEAFF.

The CDR3, as DNA: TGCGCCAGCAGCTCCAATACAGGGGGCGAGGGCTATGGCTACACCTTC. It encodes CASSSNTGGEGYGYTF. The chain uses TRBV5-1 and TRBJ1-2, with 9 bases lining up with TRBD1. Unmatched junction bases numbered 10, after V lost 3 bases and J lost 4 bases. Germline CDR1 SGHRS, CDR2 YFSETQ. This CDR3 is 16 amino acids long.

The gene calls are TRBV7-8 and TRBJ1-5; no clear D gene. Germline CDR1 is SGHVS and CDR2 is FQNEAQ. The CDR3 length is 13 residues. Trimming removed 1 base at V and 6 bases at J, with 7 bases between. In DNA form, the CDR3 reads TGTGCCAGCAGCTTAGAACTGAGTCAGCCCCAGCATTTT. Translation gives CASSLELSQPQHF.

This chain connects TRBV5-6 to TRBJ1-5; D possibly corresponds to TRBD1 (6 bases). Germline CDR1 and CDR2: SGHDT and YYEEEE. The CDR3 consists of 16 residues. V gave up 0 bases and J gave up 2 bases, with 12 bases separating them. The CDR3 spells CASSLAAGARNQPQHF. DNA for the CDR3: TGTGCCAGCAGCTTGGCGGCAGGGGCTCGCAATCAGCCCCAGCATTTT.

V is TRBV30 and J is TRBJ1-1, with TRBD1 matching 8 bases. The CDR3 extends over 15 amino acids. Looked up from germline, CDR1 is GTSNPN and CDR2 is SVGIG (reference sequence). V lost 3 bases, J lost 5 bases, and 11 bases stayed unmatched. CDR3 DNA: TGTGCCTGGAGGGATATTGGGGACAGGAGGACTGAAGCTTTCTTT. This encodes CAWRDIGDRRTEAFF. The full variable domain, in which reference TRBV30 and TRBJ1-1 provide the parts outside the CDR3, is SQTIHQWPATLVQPVGSPLSLECTVEGTSNPNLYWYRQAAGRGLQLLFYSVGIGQISSEVPQNLSASRPQDRQFILSSKKLLLSDSGFYLCAWRDIGDRRTEAFFGQGTRLTVV.

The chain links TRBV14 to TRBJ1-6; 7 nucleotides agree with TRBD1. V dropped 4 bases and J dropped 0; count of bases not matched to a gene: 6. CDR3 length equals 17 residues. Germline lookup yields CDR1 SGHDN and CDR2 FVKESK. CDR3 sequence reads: CASSPHRGVSYNSPLHF. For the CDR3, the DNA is TGTGCCAGCAGCCCCCACAGGGGAGTCTCCTATAATTCACCCCTCCACTTT.

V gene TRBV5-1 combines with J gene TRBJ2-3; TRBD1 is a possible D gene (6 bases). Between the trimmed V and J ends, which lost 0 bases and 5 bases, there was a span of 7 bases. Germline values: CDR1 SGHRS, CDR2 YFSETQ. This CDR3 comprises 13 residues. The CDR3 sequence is CASSLEGEDTQYF. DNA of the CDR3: TGCGCCAGCAGCTTGGAGGGGGAAGATACGCAGTATTTT.

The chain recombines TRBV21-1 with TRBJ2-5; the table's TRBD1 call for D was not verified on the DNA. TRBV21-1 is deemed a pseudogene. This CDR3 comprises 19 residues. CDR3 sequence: CASSKNRETIGIDQETQYF. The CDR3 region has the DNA TGTGCCAGCAGCAAAAACAGAGAAACCATCGGCATCGACCAAGAGACCCAGTACTTC.

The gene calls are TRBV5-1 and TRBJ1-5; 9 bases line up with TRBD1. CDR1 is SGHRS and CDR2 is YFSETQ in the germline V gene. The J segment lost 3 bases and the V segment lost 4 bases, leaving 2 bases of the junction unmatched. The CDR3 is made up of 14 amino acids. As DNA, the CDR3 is TGCGCCAGCAGCCCACAGGGGGCCAATCAGCCCCAGCATTTT. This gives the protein CASSPQGANQPQHF.